This TCR beta chain is drawn from a study of CD8 T cells in Susac syndrome (dated by TCRdb to about 2019). Concerning the study at large: The study used repertoire sequencing to test whether antigen drove CD8+ T cell activation and differentiation in Susac syndrome.

Peripheral blood CD8+ and CD4+ T cells from healthy donors, Susac syndrome patients and multiple sclerosis patients were profiled by high-throughput TCR beta sequencing. The healthy donors served as controls matched for age and sex. Bulk CD8+ and CD4+ T cells were purified by magnetic negative isolation, whereas CD8+ TEMRA cells were enriched by FACS. Blood was drawn into EDTA tubes, processed within 24 hours, and PBMCs were isolated by density gradient centrifugation. PBMCs intended for TCR sequencing were cryopreserved in liquid nitrogen and thawed later in a water bath at 37 degrees C. The sorted or isolated CD4+, CD8+ and CD8+ TEMRA cells reached a purity of at least 90%. RNA was extracted with the RNeasy kit and about 0.5 to 1 ug was reverse transcribed using random hexamers. TCR beta CDR3 regions were amplified with the immunoSEQ multiplex PCR assay covering 54 Vbeta and 13 Jbeta segments. To correct PCR amplification bias, a synthetic template baseline was used for both primer optimization and computational correction. Under the source paper's analysis protocol: Reads were assigned to V, D and J genes according to IMGT and analyzed in immunoSEQ Analyzer, with only productive sequences retained. Clonality was calculated as one minus the Shannon entropy normalized by log2 of the number of productive unique sequences. Public and private clones were assessed among the 100 most prevalent clones of each patient and control. Clones were defined as Susac-specific if absent from the healthy and MS cohorts, from over a thousand published viral clones and from other ImmuneACCESS disease sequences. The raw public data were reprocessed by TCRdb itself: fastp quality trimming at Q25, MiXCR clonotype calling, in-frame beta chains only. Records with the same CDR3 protein are collapsed into one entry carrying the most frequent genes and DNA. TCRdb's processing, not the authors' own work, is the source of the V and J calls. A total of some 190,000 distinct CDR3 sequences appear in this sample, about 95% of them only once. The ten most abundant clones make up 0.1% of the sample.

On this clonotype itself: It has no known antigen specificity. Base qualities are not provided; no much larger clone lies one nucleotide away.

Study-wide findings and limitations: The TCR sequencing and HLA analysis was acknowledged to have included a relatively small number of individuals.

Relative to germline, V is missing 0 bases and J is missing 5 bases, with 2 bases of the junction outside any gene match. The CDR3 holds 15 amino acids from the cysteine to the phenylalanine. The entry retains the CDR3 DNA only, 45 bases that are in frame from base 1. Taken from the germline V gene, the CDR1 and CDR2 loops are SGHTA and FQGNSA. The sequencing input was CD4+ T cells from PBMCs. The TCR comes from a human donor in good health. The chain is encoded by TRBV7-2 joined to TRBJ2-3; a stretch of 10 junction bases matches TRBD1. CDR3 protein: CASSLAGTGVDTQYF. The DNA reads as follows: TGTGCCAGCAGCTTAGCGGGGACAGGGGTAGATACGCAGTATTTT.